The subject of this entry is one TCR beta chain. Its antigen remains unidentified. The sample originates from a study of siplizumab effects on memory and regulatory T cells. Points from the study as a whole: Alloreactive sequences traceable to unstimulated CD4+ memory cells were significantly reduced by siplizumab. A major contribution to the alloresponse seemed to be made by naive T cells, which seemed more diverse than memory cells.

TCRdb's copy holds only in-frame clones and misses some; the assay was immunoSEQ multiplex PCR. The sample lists tens of thousands of clones, approximately 93% occurring once. After removal of 1 base from V and 4 bases from J, the junction contained 14 bases not matched to a gene. The CDR3 is 19 amino acids. Per the germline V gene, CDR1 is SGHVS and CDR2 is FQNEAQ. This TCR came from a human donor in good health. The chain is built from TRBV7-8 and TRBJ2-7, with 12 bases fitting TRBD2. Specimen: CD8+ T cells sorted from blood. Written as DNA, the CDR3 is TGTGCCAGCAGCTTAGACCCCGGGACTAGCGGGTCCTCTGCATACGAGCAGTACTTC. Amino acids: CASSLDPGTSGSSAYEQYF.